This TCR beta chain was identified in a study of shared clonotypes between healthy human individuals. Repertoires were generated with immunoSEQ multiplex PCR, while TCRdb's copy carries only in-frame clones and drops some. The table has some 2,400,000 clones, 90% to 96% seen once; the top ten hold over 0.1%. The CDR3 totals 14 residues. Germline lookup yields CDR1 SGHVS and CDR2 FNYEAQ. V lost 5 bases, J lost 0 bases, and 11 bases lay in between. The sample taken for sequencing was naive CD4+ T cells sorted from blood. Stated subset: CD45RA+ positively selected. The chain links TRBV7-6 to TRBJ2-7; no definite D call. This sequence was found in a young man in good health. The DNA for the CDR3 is TGTGCCAGCAGCCCCGGACGGATCTCCTACGAGCAGTACTTC. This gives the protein CASSPGRISYEQYF.